Listed here is a single T cell receptor beta chain. This record belongs to a study of blood T cell repertoires in COVID-19. Data came from immunoSEQ multiplex PCR; TCRdb stores just in-frame clones and leaves some out. The sample shows about 210,000 clones, approximately 90% of them seen only once. CDR1 LNHDA and CDR2 SQIVND come from the germline V gene (reference sequence). The CDR3 spans 19 residues. The ends lost 5 bases at V and 4 bases at J; junction bases unmatched: 17. J is TRBJ2-1 and V is TRBV19, with TRBD1 identical over 10 bases. The specimen was PBMCs or T cells enriched from blood (not recorded which). The origin of this receptor is a man aged 30 to 39 who had recovered from COVID-19. The CDR3 protein is CASSSIAGTGDSLYNEQFF. CDR3 nucleotides: TGTGCCAGTAGTTCCATCGCCGGGACAGGGGACAGCCTTTACAATGAGCAGTTCTTC.